This entry lists 23 T cell receptor beta chains sequenced from one sample in a study of a mutant IDH1 vaccine in newly diagnosed glioma. This table comes from immunoSEQ multiplex PCR, and its TCRdb copy is limited to in-frame clones, with some not included. The table includes around 64,000 clones, around 80% detected once. Time point of the sample: baseline, week 1 (first vaccination visit). Treatment specified: pre-vaccination baseline after standard-of-care therapy. This specimen was peripheral blood mononuclear cells (PBMCs), taken from a glioma patient treated with radiotherapy, temozolomide or both. The origin of the receptors is a woman in her late teens or twenties with glioma. Some clones in this sample may be carry-over from other donors' samples.

This clone was seen once. The chain links TRBV7-9 to TRBJ1-1; TRBD1 is a possible D gene (6 bases). CDR1 is SEHNR, CDR2 FQNEAQ, per germline (reference sequence). This CDR3 has 13 residues. V shed 1 base and J shed 7 bases, with 10 bases lying between them. The CDR3 sequence is CASSLGGLDEAFF. DNA of the CDR3: TGTGCCAGCAGCTTAGGGGGGCTCGATGAAGCTTTCTTT.

This clone came up a few times. This chain links TRBV12-5 with TRBJ1-2, with no clear D. Trimming left V 2 bases short and J 2 bases short, with 6 bases between. The CDR3 runs to 13 residues. Germline loops: CDR1 LGHNT, CDR2 FRNRAP. The CDR3 bases are TGTGCTAGTGGTTTGCGGGAGAACTATGGCTACACCTTC. It specifies CASGLRENYGYTF.

This clone is large (0.1 to 1%). V is TRBV27 and J is TRBJ1-1; D remains unclear. The V gene lost 5 bases and the J gene lost 0 bases, with 13 bases spanning the gap. The length of the CDR3 is 15 residues. CDR1 is MNHEY, CDR2 SMNVEV, per germline (reference sequence). The CDR3 DNA reads TGTGCCAGCAGTAGGAGACCCTCCATGAACACTGAAGCTTTCTTT. Protein product: CASSRRPSMNTEAFF.

In its sample, this clone was seen once. The chain joins TRBV25-1 to TRBJ2-1; D is unclear. Trimming stripped 3 bases from V and 3 bases from J, with 9 bases between. Per the germline V gene, CDR1 is MGHDK and CDR2 is SYGVNS. The CDR3 is made up of 14 amino acids. CDR3 sequence reads: CASSEEGYYNEQFF. CDR3 bases: TGTGCCAGCAGTGAGGAAGGGTACTACAATGAGCAGTTCTTC.

This chain links TRBV28 with TRBJ2-2, with no clear D. CDR1 is MDHEN, CDR2 SYDVKM, per germline. Trimming shortened V by 7 bases and J by 8 bases, and 14 bases separated the two germline ends. The CDR3 has 13 residues. The CDR3 DNA is TGTGCCAGCATCGAAGATCGGGCGGGGGAGCTGTTTTTT. Translating gives CASIEDRAGELFF. The entire variable domain, with the rest obtained from reference TRBV28 and TRBJ2-2, is as follows: DVKVTQSSRYLVKRTGEKVFLECVQDMDHENMFWYRQDPGLGLRLIYFSYDVKMKEKGDIPEGYSVSREKKERFSLILESASTNQTSMYLCASIEDRAGELFFGEGSRLTVL.

J is TRBJ1-5 and V is TRBV15; 10 bases align to TRBD1. Unmatched junction bases numbered 6, after V lost 6 bases and J lost 4 bases. The CDR3 has 15 residues. The germline gives CDR1 LNHNV, CDR2 YYDKDF (reference sequence). The CDR3 DNA is TGTGCCACCAGAGTTGGGACAGGGGCAAATCAGCCCCAGCATTTT. Its translation is CATRVGTGANQPQHF.

The chain is built from TRBV4-3 and TRBJ1-1; tentative D call: TRBD1 (5 bases). There are 13 residues in the CDR3. V was shortened by 8 bases and J by 5 bases, with 15 bases between the two germline ends. Germline assignment: CDR1 LGHNA and CDR2 YSLEER. CDR3 residues: CASGATSGTEAFF. The DNA of the CDR3 is TGCGCCAGCGGGGCAACCAGTGGGACTGAAGCTTTCTTT.

The genes are TRBV7-9 and TRBJ1-3; perhaps TRBD1 as D (6 bases). CDR1 is SEHNR, CDR2 FQNEAQ, per germline (reference sequence). There are 13 residues in the CDR3. The V and J ends lost 5 bases and 8 bases respectively, with 13 bases between them. The CDR3 nucleotides read TGTGCCAGCAGCCAAGGGGGAGCTTACACCATATATTTT. Its translation: CASSQGGAYTIYF.

This chain uses TRBV5-8 with TRBJ1-2, with D possibly matching TRBD1 (5 bases). Germline CDR1 is SGHTS and CDR2 is YDEGEE. The CDR3 is 12 residues long. Trimming removed 3 bases at V and 11 bases at J, with 14 bases between. The CDR3 is CASSSRVPRYTF. The DNA of the CDR3 is TGTGCCAGCAGCTCCAGGGTCCCCAGGTACACCTTC.

The rearrangement uses TRBV6-5 and TRBJ1-2; TRBD1 matches 7 bases. Germline trimming cut 6 bases from V and 8 bases from J; bases unmatched to any gene: 6. From germline, CDR1 is MNHEY and CDR2 SVGAGI. The CDR3 consists of 12 residues. For the CDR3, the DNA is TGTGCCAGCAGAAACAGGGGACGGGGCTACACCTTC. Translation: CASRNRGRGYTF.

This chain links TRBV28 with TRBJ2-5; 10 nucleotides align to TRBD1. V lost 4 bases and J lost 4; bases outside the gene matches: 9. The CDR3 sequence is 16 residues long. The germline V gene has CDR1 MDHEN and CDR2 SYDVKM. DNA of the CDR3: TGTGCCAGCAGTTCCGGGACAGGGGTGGTAGGAGAGACCCAGTACTTC. Translating gives CASSSGTGVVGETQYF.

The chain employs TRBV6-4 and TRBJ1-5; 9 bases match TRBD1. Germline V CDR1 and CDR2: MRHNA, SNTAGT. The junction had 10 bases not matched to a gene; V was cut back by 8 bases and J by 2 bases. The CDR3 spans 16 residues. CDR3 sequence: CASADRGKGGNQPQHF. DNA for the CDR3: TGTGCCAGCGCGGACAGGGGCAAGGGTGGCAATCAGCCCCAGCATTTT.

The V and J genes are TRBV11-3 and TRBJ2-7, with 7 bases fitting TRBD2. Germline V gene sequence: CDR1 SGHNT, CDR2 YENEEA. This CDR3 is built from 15 residues. V gave up 7 bases and J gave up 2 bases; unmatched junction bases: 11. CDR3 sequence (DNA): TGTGCCAGCACCCTCTTGGGGGGAGGGCCCTACGAGCAGTACTTC. This codes for CASTLLGGGPYEQYF.

V usage is TRBV6-8 and J usage is TRBJ1-6; D gene uncertain. The V and J ends lost 7 bases and 5 bases respectively, with 18 bases between them. There are 16 residues in the CDR3. The V gene's germline CDR1 is MNHGY and CDR2 SAAAGT. In DNA, the CDR3 is TGTGCCAGCATTTGCGGACGGCTCTGGGATAATTCACCCCTCCACTTT. Encoded protein: CASICGRLWDNSPLHF.

The chain recombines TRBV6-5 with TRBJ2-7; 9 nucleotides agree with TRBD2. Germline assignment: CDR1 MNHEY and CDR2 SVGAGI. The trim removed 7 bases at V and 0 bases at J, leaving 7 bases unmatched. The CDR3 is made up of 15 amino acids. DNA of the CDR3: TGTGCCAGCACCATAGTAGCGGGGGACTCCTACGAGCAGTACTTC. Translating gives CASTIVAGDSYEQYF.

This clone was recorded only once. This chain connects TRBV5-5 to TRBJ1-1, with D uncertain. The CDR3 has 15 residues. Germline CDR1 and CDR2: SGHKS and YYEKEE (reference sequence). The V gene lost 0 bases and the J gene lost 2 bases, with 11 bases spanning the gap. CDR3 coding DNA: TGTGCCAGCAGCTTGGTCCAGTGGGGAAACACTGAAGCTTTCTTT. This translates into CASSLVQWGNTEAFF.

The chain carries TRBV25-1 and TRBJ2-7, with 8 bases aligning to TRBD1. V was pared by 4 bases and J by 4 bases, with 6 bases of the junction left unmatched. This CDR3 has 14 amino acids. Germline CDR1 is MGHDK and CDR2 is SYGVNS. In DNA, the CDR3 is TGTGCCAGCAGTGTCGGACAGGGCCCGTACGAGCAGTACTTC. It codes for CASSVGQGPYEQYF.

This chain joins TRBV27 and TRBJ2-2, with D possibly matching TRBD1 (8 bases). This CDR3 has 15 residues. Trimming removed 6 bases from V and 6 bases from J, with 17 bases in between. The V gene's germline CDR1 is MNHEY and CDR2 SMNVEV (reference sequence). CDR3 in DNA: TGTGCCAGCAGGGAAAGGACAGGGAGGGCCGGGGAGCTGTTTTTT. It translates to CASRERTGRAGELFF.

The V gene is TRBV7-9, the J gene TRBJ1-2, with D tentatively TRBD1 (5 bases). V gave up 3 bases and J gave up 2 bases, with 10 bases separating them. The CDR3 covers 14 residues. Germline-derived CDR1 and CDR2 are SEHNR and FQNEAQ (reference sequence). CDR3 sequence reads: CASSFDSKNYGYTF. CDR3 coding DNA: TGTGCCAGCAGCTTTGACAGCAAGAACTATGGCTACACCTTC.

V and J are TRBV2 and TRBJ2-2, with 7 bases aligning to TRBD2. The CDR3 is made up of 14 amino acids. The trim removed 2 bases at V and 8 bases at J, leaving 5 bases unmatched. Germline V gene lookup returns CDR1 SNHLY and CDR2 FYNNEI. The CDR3 region is CASSEFSGGGELFF. CDR3 bases: TGTGCCAGCAGTGAATTTTCGGGGGGAGGGGAGCTGTTTTTT. The full variable domain, completed using reference TRBV2 and TRBJ2-2, is EPEVTQTPSHQVTQMGQEVILRCVPISNHLYFYWYRQILGQKVEFLVSFYNNEISEKSEIFDDQFSVERPDGSNFTLKIRSTKLEDSAMYFCASSEFSGGGELFFGEGSRLTVL.

V and J are TRBV5-1 and TRBJ2-5; D is unresolved. This CDR3 contains 12 residues. CDR1 is SGHRS, CDR2 YFSETQ, per germline. Trimming cost V 0 bases and J 2 bases, with 2 bases left between them. The CDR3 DNA reads TGCGCCAGCAGCTTGGTTCAAGAGACCCAGTACTTC. Amino acid sequence: CASSLVQETQYF.

The chain joins TRBV7-2 to TRBJ2-1, with a weak D call TRBD1 (6 bases). V was trimmed by 5 bases and J by 7 bases, leaving 12 bases between them. The CDR3 runs to 13 residues. In germline, CDR1 is SGHTA, CDR2 FQGNSA. CDR3 sequence: CASSLSQGNEQFF. The CDR3 DNA sequence: TGTGCCAGCAGCCTTTCTCAGGGGAATGAGCAGTTCTTC.

The CDR3, as DNA: TGTGCCAGCAGCCAAGTTCGGGGAGGGGAGCCCCAGCATTTT. Protein sequence: CASSQVRGGEPQHF. The chain carries TRBV4-2 and TRBJ1-5, with D possibly being TRBD1 (5 bases). The V gene's germline CDR1 is LGHNA and CDR2 YNFKEQ. Trimming removed 1 base from V and 8 bases from J, with 12 bases in between. The CDR3 is made up of 14 amino acids.